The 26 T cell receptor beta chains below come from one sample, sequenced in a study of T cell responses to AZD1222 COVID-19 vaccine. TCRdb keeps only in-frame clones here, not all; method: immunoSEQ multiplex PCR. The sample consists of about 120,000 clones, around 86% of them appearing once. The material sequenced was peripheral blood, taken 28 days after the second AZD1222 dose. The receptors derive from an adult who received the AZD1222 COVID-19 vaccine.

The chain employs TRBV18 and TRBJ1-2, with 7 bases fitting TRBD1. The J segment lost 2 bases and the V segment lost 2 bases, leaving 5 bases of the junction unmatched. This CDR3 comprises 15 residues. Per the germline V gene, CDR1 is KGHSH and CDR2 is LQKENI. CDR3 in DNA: TGTGCCAGCTCACCAGAGAGACAGGGCAACTATGGCTACACCTTC. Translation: CASSPERQGNYGYTF. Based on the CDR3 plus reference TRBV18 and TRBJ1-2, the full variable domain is NAGVMQNPRHLVRRRGQEARLRCSPMKGHSHVYWYRQLPEEGLKFMVYLQKENIIDESGMPKERFSAEFPKEGPSILRIQQVVRGDSAAYFCASSPERQGNYGYTFGSGTRLTVV.

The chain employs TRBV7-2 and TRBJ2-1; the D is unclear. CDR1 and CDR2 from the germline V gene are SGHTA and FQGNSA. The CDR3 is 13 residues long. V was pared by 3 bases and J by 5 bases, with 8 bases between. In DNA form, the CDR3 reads TGTGCCAGCAGCTTTCGGCAGAACAATGAGCAGTTCTTC. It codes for CASSFRQNNEQFF.

CDR3 sequence (DNA): TGTGCCAGCAGTTGGGACAGGGGGCCCTTACTTGCCAATCAGCCCCAGCATTTT. This sequence encodes CASSWDRGPLLANQPQHF. The rearrangement links TRBV2 to TRBJ1-5; TRBD1 agrees at 12 bases. CDR1 and CDR2 from the germline V gene are SNHLY and FYNNEI. V was clipped by 5 bases and J by 3 bases; unmatched bases: 11. This CDR3 is 18 amino acids long.

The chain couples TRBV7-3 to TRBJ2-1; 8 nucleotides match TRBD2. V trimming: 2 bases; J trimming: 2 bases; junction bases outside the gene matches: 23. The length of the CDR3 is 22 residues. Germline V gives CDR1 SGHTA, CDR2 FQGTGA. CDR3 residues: CASSLEGGPRASGRTAYNEQFF. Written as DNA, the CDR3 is TGTGCCAGCAGCTTAGAAGGGGGACCTAGGGCTAGCGGGCGGACTGCCTACAATGAGCAGTTCTTC.

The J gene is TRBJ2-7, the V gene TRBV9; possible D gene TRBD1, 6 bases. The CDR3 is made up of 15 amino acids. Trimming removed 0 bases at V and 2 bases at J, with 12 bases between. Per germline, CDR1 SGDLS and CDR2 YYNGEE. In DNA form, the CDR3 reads TGTGCCAGCAGCGTAGATCCCAGGGGCACCTACGAGCAGTACTTC. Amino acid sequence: CASSVDPRGTYEQYF.

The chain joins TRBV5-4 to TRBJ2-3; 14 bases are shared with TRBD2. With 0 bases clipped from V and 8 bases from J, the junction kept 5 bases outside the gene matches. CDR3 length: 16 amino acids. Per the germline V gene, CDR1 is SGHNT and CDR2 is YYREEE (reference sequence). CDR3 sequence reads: CASSLGLAGGRGTQYF. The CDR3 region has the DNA TGTGCCAGCAGCTTGGGACTAGCGGGGGGGCGAGGTACGCAGTATTTT.

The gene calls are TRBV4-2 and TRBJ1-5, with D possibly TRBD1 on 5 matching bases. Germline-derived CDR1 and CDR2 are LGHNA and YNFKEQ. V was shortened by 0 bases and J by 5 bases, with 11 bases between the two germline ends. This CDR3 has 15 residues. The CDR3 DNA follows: TGTGCCAGCAGCCAAGATCTACAGGCACATCAGCCCCAGCATTTT. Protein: CASSQDLQAHQPQHF.

CDR3 region: CASSQLFEVPGTQYF. In DNA form, the CDR3 reads TGTGCCAGCAGCCAATTGTTTGAGGTACCGGGGACCCAGTACTTC. V is TRBV14 and J is TRBJ2-5; D unclear. The CDR3 length is 15 residues. Trimming pared 2 bases from V and 7 bases from J, leaving 17 bases between. From germline, CDR1 is SGHDN and CDR2 FVKESK. The variable domain in full, with the rest retrieved from reference TRBV14 and TRBJ2-5, is EAGVTQFPSHSVIEKGQTVTLRCDPISGHDNLYWYRRVMGKEIKFLLHFVKESKQDESGMPNNRFLAERTGGTYSTLKVQPAELEDSGVYFCASSQLFEVPGTQYFGPGTRLLVL.

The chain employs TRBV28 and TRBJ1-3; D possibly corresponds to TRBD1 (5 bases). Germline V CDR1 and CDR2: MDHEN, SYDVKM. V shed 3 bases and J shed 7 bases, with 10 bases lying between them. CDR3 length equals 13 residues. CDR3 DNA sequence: TGTGCCAGCAGTTTGTCAGGGTTGAACACCATATATTTT. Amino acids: CASSLSGLNTIYF.

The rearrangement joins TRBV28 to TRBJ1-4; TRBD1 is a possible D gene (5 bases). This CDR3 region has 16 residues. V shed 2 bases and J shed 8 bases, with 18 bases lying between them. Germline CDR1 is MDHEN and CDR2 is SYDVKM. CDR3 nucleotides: TGTGCCAGCAGTTTAAGGGGTACGAGGGCTCGAGAAAAACTGTTTTTT. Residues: CASSLRGTRAREKLFF.

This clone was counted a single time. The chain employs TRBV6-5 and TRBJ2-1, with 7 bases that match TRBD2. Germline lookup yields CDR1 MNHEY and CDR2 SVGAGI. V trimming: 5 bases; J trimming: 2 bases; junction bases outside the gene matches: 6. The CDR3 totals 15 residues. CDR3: CASSPSGGAYNEQFF. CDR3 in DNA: TGTGCCAGCAGTCCGAGTGGGGGGGCCTACAATGAGCAGTTCTTC.

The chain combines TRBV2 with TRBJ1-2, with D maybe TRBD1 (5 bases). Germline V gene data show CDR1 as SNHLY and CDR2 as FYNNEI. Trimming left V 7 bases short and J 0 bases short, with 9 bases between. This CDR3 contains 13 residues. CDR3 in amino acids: CASKKDTNYGYTF. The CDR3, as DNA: TGTGCCAGCAAAAAGGACACTAACTATGGCTACACCTTC.

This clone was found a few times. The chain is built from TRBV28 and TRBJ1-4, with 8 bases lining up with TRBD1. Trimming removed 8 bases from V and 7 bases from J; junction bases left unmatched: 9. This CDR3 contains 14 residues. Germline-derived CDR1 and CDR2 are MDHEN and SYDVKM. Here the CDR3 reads CASGIQGAGEKLFF. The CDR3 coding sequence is TGTGCCAGCGGTATCCAGGGGGCTGGTGAAAAACTGTTTTTT. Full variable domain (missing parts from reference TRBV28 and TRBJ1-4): DVKVTQSSRYLVKRTGEKVFLECVQDMDHENMFWYRQDPGLGLRLIYFSYDVKMKEKGDIPEGYSVSREKKERFSLILESASTNQTSMYLCASGIQGAGEKLFFGSGTQLSVL.

The CDR3 DNA follows: TGTGCCTGGAGTGTACCCGGGACAGGGGGCTTGGGGCAGTACTTC. Translated: CAWSVPGTGGLGQYF. This chain uses TRBV30 with TRBJ2-7, with TRBD1 matching over 12 bases. Germline loops: CDR1 GTSNPN, CDR2 SVGIG (reference sequence). CDR3 length: 15 amino acids. The V and J ends lost 0 bases and 9 bases, in that order; junction bases with no gene match: 9.

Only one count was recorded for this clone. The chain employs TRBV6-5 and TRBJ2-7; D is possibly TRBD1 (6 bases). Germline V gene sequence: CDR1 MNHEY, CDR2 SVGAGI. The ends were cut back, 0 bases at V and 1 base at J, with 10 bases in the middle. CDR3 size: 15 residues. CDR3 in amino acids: CASSYSLQGSYEQYF. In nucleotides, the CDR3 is TGTGCCAGCAGTTACTCGTTACAGGGATCCTACGAGCAGTACTTC.

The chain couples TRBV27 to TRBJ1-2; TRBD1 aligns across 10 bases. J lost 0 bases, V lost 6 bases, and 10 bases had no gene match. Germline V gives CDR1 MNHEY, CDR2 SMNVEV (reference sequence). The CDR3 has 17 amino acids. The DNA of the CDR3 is TGTGCCAGCAGGAAAAAGGGACAGGGGCGAGCTAACTATGGCTACACCTTC. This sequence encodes CASRKKGQGRANYGYTF.

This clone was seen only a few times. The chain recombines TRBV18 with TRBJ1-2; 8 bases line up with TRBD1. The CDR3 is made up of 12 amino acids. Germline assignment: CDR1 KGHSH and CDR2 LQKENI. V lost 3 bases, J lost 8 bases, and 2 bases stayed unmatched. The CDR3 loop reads CASSPRTGGYTF. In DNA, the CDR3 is TGTGCCAGCTCACCCCGGACAGGGGGCTACACCTTC.

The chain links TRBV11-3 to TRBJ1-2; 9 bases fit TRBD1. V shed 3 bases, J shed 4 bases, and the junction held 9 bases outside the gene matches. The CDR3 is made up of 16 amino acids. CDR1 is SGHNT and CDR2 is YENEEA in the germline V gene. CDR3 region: CASSLTPGQGGYGYTF. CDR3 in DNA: TGTGCCAGCAGCTTGACCCCGGGACAGGGAGGCTATGGCTACACCTTC.

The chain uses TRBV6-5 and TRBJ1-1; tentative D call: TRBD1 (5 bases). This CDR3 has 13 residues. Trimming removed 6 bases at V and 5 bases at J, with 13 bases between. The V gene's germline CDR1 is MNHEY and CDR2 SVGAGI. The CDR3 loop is CASRPSGGTEAFF. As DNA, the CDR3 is TGTGCCAGCAGACCCAGCGGGGGAACTGAAGCTTTCTTT.

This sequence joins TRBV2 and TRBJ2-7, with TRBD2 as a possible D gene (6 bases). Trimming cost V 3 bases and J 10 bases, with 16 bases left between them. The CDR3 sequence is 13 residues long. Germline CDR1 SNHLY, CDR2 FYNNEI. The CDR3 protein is CASSDRLGGFQYF. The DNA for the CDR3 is TGTGCCAGCAGTGACCGTCTGGGGGGATTCCAGTACTTC. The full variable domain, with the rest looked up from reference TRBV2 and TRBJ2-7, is EPEVTQTPSHQVTQMGQEVILRCVPISNHLYFYWYRQILGQKVEFLVSFYNNEISEKSEIFDDQFSVERPDGSNFTLKIRSTKLEDSAMYFCASSDRLGGFQYFGPGTRLTVT.

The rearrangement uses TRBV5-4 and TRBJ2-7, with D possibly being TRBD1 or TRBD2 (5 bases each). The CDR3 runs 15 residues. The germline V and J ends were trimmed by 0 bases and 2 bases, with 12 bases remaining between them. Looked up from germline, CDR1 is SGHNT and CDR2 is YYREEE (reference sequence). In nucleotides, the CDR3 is TGTGCCAGCAGCTTGGTGTGGGACCCTACCTACGAGCAGTACTTC. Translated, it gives CASSLVWDPTYEQYF.

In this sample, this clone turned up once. This chain's CDR3 is CASSLGVQGRAFF. CDR3 DNA sequence: TGTGCCAGCAGCTTAGGTGTACAGGGAAGGGCTTTCTTT. The V call is TRBV11-2, the J call TRBJ1-1; D perhaps matches TRBD1 (6 bases). Germline V lookup: CDR1 SGHAT, CDR2 FQNNGV. The CDR3 has 13 amino acids. V lost 1 base, J lost 11 bases, and 14 bases lay in between.

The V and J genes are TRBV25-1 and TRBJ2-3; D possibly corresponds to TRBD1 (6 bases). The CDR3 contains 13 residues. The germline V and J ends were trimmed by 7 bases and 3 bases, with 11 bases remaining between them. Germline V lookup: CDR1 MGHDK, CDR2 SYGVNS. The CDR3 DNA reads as TGTGCCAGCAAAAACAGGGCAACAGATACGCAGTATTTT. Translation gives CASKNRATDTQYF.

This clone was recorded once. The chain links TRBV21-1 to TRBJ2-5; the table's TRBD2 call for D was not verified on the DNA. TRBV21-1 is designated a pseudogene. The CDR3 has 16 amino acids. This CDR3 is CASSTSTQLALETQYF. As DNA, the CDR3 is TGTGCCAGCAGCACCAGCACCCAACTAGCTCTGGAGACCCAGTACTTC.

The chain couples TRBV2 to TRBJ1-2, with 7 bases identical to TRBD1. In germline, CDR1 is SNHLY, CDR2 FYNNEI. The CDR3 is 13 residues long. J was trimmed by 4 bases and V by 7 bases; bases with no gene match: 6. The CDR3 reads CASNRGQPYGYTF. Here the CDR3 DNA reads TGTGCCAGCAACAGGGGACAACCCTATGGCTACACCTTC.

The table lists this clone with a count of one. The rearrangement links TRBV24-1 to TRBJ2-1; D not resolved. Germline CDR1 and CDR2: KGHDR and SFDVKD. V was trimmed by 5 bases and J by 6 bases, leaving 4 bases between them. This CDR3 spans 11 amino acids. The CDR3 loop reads CATSGVNEQFF. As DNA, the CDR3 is TGTGCCACCAGTGGGGTCAATGAGCAGTTCTTC.